This TCR beta chain came from a study of CD8 T cells in Susac syndrome. CDR3 length: 14 residues. V lost 3 bases and J 5 bases, leaving 16 bases between the germline ends. Germline V gene sequence: CDR1 SQVTM, CDR2 ANQGSEA. Negative isolation was used for CD8+ and CD4+ T cells and FACS enrichment for TEMRA cells. Random hexamers were used to reverse transcribe an amount of roughly 0.5 to 1 ug RNA. In TCRdb, the immunoSEQ multiplex PCR reads were re-called with MiXCR into one record per CDR3 protein. This repertoire shows around 200,000 distinct CDR3 sequences, 90% to 97% found once; its top ten account for approximately 0.09%.

This clonotype was obtained from a human donor with multiple sclerosis. The V gene is TRBV29-1, the J gene TRBJ1-1; D perhaps matches TRBD1 (6 bases). The material sequenced was CD4+ T cells from PBMCs. CDR3 loop: CSVDPQGLGTEAFF. The CDR3 nucleotides read TGCAGCGTTGACCCCCAGGGGTTGGGGACTGAAGCTTTCTTT.